The TCR beta chain under discussion was sequenced for a study of identical twins. CDR1 SGHDT and CDR2 YYEEEE come from the germline V gene. Trimming took 2 bases from V and 5 from J, leaving 22 bases between them. The CDR3 spans 17 residues. TCRdb re-called the 5' RACE reads through MiXCR, storing one row per CDR3 protein. The repertoire holds some 320,000 distinct CDR3 sequences, with about 12% as singletons. The sample was also linked to a second study, of yellow fever vaccine responses in identical twins.

This clonotype was sampled from a young woman in good health. Source material: CD8+ T cells sorted from blood. The genes are TRBV5-6 and TRBJ2-5; perhaps D is TRBD1 or TRBD2 (5 bases each). The CDR3 DNA follows: TGTGCCAGCAGCTTTTGGGGGTTTGCGGGCATTTTGGAGACCCAGTACTTC. It yields the protein CASSFWGFAGILETQYF.